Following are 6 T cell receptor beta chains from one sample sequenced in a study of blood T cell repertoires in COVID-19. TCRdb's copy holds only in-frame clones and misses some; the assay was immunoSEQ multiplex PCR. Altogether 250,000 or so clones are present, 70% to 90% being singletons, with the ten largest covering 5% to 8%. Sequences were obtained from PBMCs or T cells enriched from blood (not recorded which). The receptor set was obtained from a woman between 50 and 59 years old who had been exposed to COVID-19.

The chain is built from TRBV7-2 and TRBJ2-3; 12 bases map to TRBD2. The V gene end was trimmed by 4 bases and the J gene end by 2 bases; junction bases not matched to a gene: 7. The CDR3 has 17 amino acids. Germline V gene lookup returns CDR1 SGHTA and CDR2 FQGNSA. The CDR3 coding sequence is TGTGCCAGCAGCTCCCGCTGGACTAGCGGGAACACAGATACGCAGTATTTT. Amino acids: CASSSRWTSGNTDTQYF.

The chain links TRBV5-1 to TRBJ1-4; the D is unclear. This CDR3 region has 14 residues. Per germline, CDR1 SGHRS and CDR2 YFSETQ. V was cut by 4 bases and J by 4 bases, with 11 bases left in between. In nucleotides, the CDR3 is TGCGCCAGCAGCGTCGGGATCCTTAATGAAAAACTGTTTTTT. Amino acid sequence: CASSVGILNEKLFF.

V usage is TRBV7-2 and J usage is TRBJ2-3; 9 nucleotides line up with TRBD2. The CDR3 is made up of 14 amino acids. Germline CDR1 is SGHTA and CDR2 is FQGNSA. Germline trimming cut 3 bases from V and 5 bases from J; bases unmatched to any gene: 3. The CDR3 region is CASSFGGGGDTQYF. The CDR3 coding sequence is TGTGCCAGCAGCTTCGGCGGGGGGGGAGATACGCAGTATTTT.

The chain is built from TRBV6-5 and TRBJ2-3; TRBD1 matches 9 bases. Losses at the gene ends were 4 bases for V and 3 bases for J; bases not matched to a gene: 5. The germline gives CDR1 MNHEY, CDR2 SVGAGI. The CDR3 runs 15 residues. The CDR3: CASSWTGARTDTQYF. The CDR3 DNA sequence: TGTGCCAGCAGTTGGACAGGGGCGCGGACAGATACGCAGTATTTT.

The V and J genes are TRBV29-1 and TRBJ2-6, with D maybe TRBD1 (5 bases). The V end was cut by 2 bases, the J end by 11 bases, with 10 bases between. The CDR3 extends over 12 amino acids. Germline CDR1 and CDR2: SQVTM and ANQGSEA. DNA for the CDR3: TGCAGCGTTGAAAGGGGTGGGGACGTCCTGACTTTC. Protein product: CSVERGGDVLTF.

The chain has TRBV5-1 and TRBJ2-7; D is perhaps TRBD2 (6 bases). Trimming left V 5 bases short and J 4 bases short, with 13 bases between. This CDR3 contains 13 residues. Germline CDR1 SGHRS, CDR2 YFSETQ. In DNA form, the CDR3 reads TGCGCCAGCAGTCCGGACGGACTATACGAGCAGTACTTC. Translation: CASSPDGLYEQYF.